Listed below are T cell receptor beta chains from one sample, sequenced in a study of cytomegalovirus exposure and HLA in healthy donors. Using immunoSEQ multiplex PCR, the repertoire was profiled, and TCRdb retains in-frame clones only, with some absent. The table includes under 200,000 clones, about four fifths detected once. The sample taken for sequencing was PBMCs. These receptors originate from a male donor in good health and CMV-seropositive. Both conserved end residues are part of each CDR3. D genes are given only for firm matches. Some rows have no size entry. The others give once, few or many, or a class for an expanded clone.

v_call	j_call	clone_size	d_call	cdr3_aa	cdr3_nt
TRBV6-1	TRBJ1-1	-	TRBD1	CASSERTGMETEAFF	TGTGCCAGCAGTGAGAGGACAGGAATGGAGACTGAAGCTTTCTTT
TRBV6-1	TRBJ2-7	-	-	CASRRTGPYEQYF	TGTGCCAGCAGGCGAACAGGTCCCTACGAGCAGTACTTC
TRBV28	TRBJ2-5	-	-	CASRVVQETQYF	TGTGCCAGCAGGGTAGTCCAAGAGACCCAGTACTTC
TRBV7-2	TRBJ2-5	-	TRBD1	CASSTRQGQETQYF	TGTGCCAGCAGCACCCGACAGGGTCAAGAGACCCAGTACTTC
TRBV25-1	TRBJ1-3	-	-	CASQFSGNTIYF	TGTGCCAGTCAGTTCTCTGGAAACACCATATATTTT
TRBV5-1	TRBJ1-2	-	-	CASSSGQDYGYTF	TGCGCCAGCAGCTCGGGACAAGATTATGGCTACACCTTC
TRBV19	TRBJ1-2	-	TRBD1	CASISGGRGRSGYGYTF	TGTGCCAGTATATCAGGTGGCAGGGGGCGGTCTGGCTATGGCTACACCTTC
TRBV2	TRBJ2-6	-	TRBD1	CATRGLGQGFSSGANVLTF	TGTGCCACACGGGGCCTGGGACAGGGGTTTTCCTCTGGGGCCAACGTCCTGACTTTC
TRBV7-3	TRBJ2-2	-	-	CASATHNTGELFF	TGTGCCAGCGCGACTCACAACACCGGGGAGCTGTTTTTT
TRBV29-1	TRBJ1-2	-	-	CSVDRAGLSSRGYTF	TGCAGCGTTGACCGGGCAGGGCTAAGTTCACGTGGCTACACCTTC
TRBV5-6	TRBJ2-5	-	-	CASSTDYKETQYF	TGTGCCAGCAGCACCGACTATAAAGAGACCCAGTACTTC
TRBV10-3	TRBJ2-1	-	TRBD2	CAIQSGGLPYNEQFF	TGTGCCATCCAGAGCGGGGGGCTTCCCTACAATGAGCAGTTCTTC
TRBV7-3	TRBJ1-5	-	TRBD1	CASSLTAGTGKGNQPQHF	TGTGCCAGCAGCCTCACGGCAGGGACAGGTAAAGGCAATCAGCCCCAGCATTTT
TRBV7-3	TRBJ2-1	-	-	CASSPRVTARDEQFF	TGTGCCAGCAGCCCTAGAGTGACGGCTCGGGATGAGCAGTTCTTC
TRBV15	TRBJ2-1	-	TRBD2	CATSRDRRTSQFF	TGTGCCACCAGCAGAGATAGGAGGACTAGCCAGTTCTTC
TRBV9	TRBJ2-3	-	TRBD2	CASSDPGLAVRRTDTQYF	TGTGCCAGCAGCGACCCGGGACTAGCGGTCCGGAGAACAGATACGCAGTATTTT
TRBV9	TRBJ2-1	-	-	CASSPTAGASYNEQFF	TGTGCCAGCAGCCCTACGGCGGGGGCCTCCTACAATGAGCAGTTCTTC
TRBV7-2	TRBJ2-3	-	TRBD2	CASSSSGTRNTQYF	TGTGCCAGCAGCTCCTCCGGGACTAGAAATACGCAGTATTTT
TRBV5-4	TRBJ2-7	-	TRBD1	CASSPRDRGPEQYF	TGTGCCAGCAGCCCCCGGGACAGGGGTCCCGAGCAGTACTTC
TRBV11-2	TRBJ1-3	-	-	CASSSPGRGNTIYF	TGTGCCAGCAGCTCCCCAGGGCGTGGAAACACCATATATTTT
TRBV28	TRBJ2-5	few	-	CASSFGETQYF	TGTGCCAGCAGTTTCGGAGAGACCCAGTACTTC
TRBV19	TRBJ2-1	-	-	CASSIDNRINEQFF	TGTGCCAGTAGTATAGATAACAGGATTAATGAGCAGTTCTTC
TRBV6-1	TRBJ1-4	-	-	CASSEERAGGRANEKLFF	TGTGCCAGCAGTGAAGAGCGGGCGGGTGGGCGAGCTAATGAAAAACTGTTTTTT
TRBV13	TRBJ1-2	-	-	CASSVVNYGYTF	TGTGCCAGCAGCGTCGTTAACTATGGCTACACCTTC
TRBV7-9	TRBJ1-1	-	-	CARESPSTEAFF	TGTGCCAGGGAGAGTCCCTCCACTGAAGCTTTCTTT
TRBV7-3	TRBJ2-1	once	TRBD2	CASSFRRGGISYNEQFF	TGTGCCAGCAGCTTCAGGCGGGGGGGCATTTCCTACAATGAGCAGTTCTTC
TRBV25-1	TRBJ2-2	-	-	CASSDIPGRSSGELFF	TGTGCCAGCAGTGATATCCCCGGAAGGAGCAGCGGGGAGCTGTTTTTT
TRBV7-2	TRBJ1-5	-	-	CASSLATGVGQPQHF	TGTGCCAGCAGCTTAGCGACGGGGGTGGGTCAGCCCCAGCATTTT
TRBV9	TRBJ2-5	-	-	CASNRGVEETQYF	TGTGCCAGCAATAGGGGTGTGGAGGAGACCCAGTACTTC
TRBV29-1	TRBJ2-7	-	-	CSVEGRPPSIYEQYF	TGCAGCGTTGAAGGGCGGCCGCCCTCCATCTACGAGCAGTACTTC
TRBV7-9	TRBJ2-5	-	TRBD2	CASSYPIAGVETQYF	TGTGCCAGCAGCTACCCAATAGCGGGAGTAGAGACCCAGTACTTC
TRBV28	TRBJ1-2	once	TRBD1	CASIAGQGWGYTF	TGTGCCAGCATCGCCGGACAGGGGTGGGGCTACACCTTC
TRBV7-9	TRBJ2-7	few	-	CASSPGRRYEQYF	TGTGCCAGCAGCCCAGGTCGTCGATACGAGCAGTACTTC
TRBV14	TRBJ2-7	-	-	CASSQGQGLGEQYF	TGTGCCAGCAGCCAGGGCCAGGGGCTGGGCGAGCAGTACTTC
TRBV9	TRBJ1-3	-	TRBD1	CASSENRDSLLF	TGTGCCAGCAGCGAGAATCGGGACAGCCTATTATTT
TRBV5-6	TRBJ1-1	few	TRBD1	CASSLDRGTEAFF	TGTGCCAGCAGCTTGGACAGGGGCACTGAAGCTTTCTTT
TRBV5-1	TRBJ2-3	-	TRBD2	CASSFGRAGGPPDTQYF	TGCGCCAGCAGCTTCGGTAGAGCGGGGGGGCCCCCAGATACGCAGTATTTT
TRBV12-5	TRBJ1-1	-	-	CASGFQVPGYWMDTEAFF	TGTGCTAGTGGTTTCCAGGTTCCAGGTTACTGGATGGACACTGAAGCTTTCTTT
TRBV18	TRBJ2-2	-	-	CASSPGLEIGELFF	TGTGCCAGCTCACCGGGGCTAGAAATCGGGGAGCTGTTTTTT
TRBV5-6	TRBJ1-3	few	-	CASSLGQRGNTIYF	TGTGCCAGCAGCTTAGGACAACGGGGAAACACCATATATTTT
TRBV19	TRBJ1-1	-	-	CASSIRTVREAFF	TGTGCCAGTAGTATCCGGACAGTTCGTGAAGCTTTCTTT
TRBV5-1	TRBJ2-6	-	-	CASSLNPGGANVLTF	TGCGCCAGCAGCTTGAATCCGGGGGGGGCCAACGTCCTGACTTTC
TRBV7-9	TRBJ1-2	-	-	CASSLEEGGYTF	TGTGCCAGCAGCTTAGAAGAGGGTGGCTACACCTTC
TRBV5-1	TRBJ1-1	-	-	CASSLGGADVEAFF	TGCGCCAGCAGCTTGGGGGGCGCAGATGTTGAAGCTTTCTTT
TRBV6-6	TRBJ1-2	-	-	CASSYEYGYTF	TGTGCCAGCAGTTACGAGTATGGCTACACCTTC
TRBV25-1	TRBJ2-1	-	TRBD1	CASSEPPGQGSNEQFF	TGTGCCAGCAGTGAACCCCCGGGACAGGGTAGCAATGAGCAGTTCTTC
TRBV9	TRBJ2-1	-	TRBD2	CASSVDAGGRNEQFF	TGTGCCAGCAGCGTAGACGCGGGGGGGCGAAATGAGCAGTTCTTC
TRBV27	TRBJ2-3	few	-	CASSLPPGDTQYF	TGTGCCAGCAGTTTGCCTCCGGGAGATACGCAGTATTTT